The 22 T cell receptor beta chains in this list originate from one sample, sequenced in a study of cytomegalovirus exposure and HLA in healthy donors. Primers for the PCR totalled 60 Vbeta and 13 Jbeta. Repertoires were generated with immunoSEQ multiplex PCR, while TCRdb's copy carries only in-frame clones and drops some. Of roughly 130,000 clones listed, over 60% are singletons. The sequenced sample consisted of PBMCs. Every receptor here comes from a male donor in good health and CMV-seropositive.

The chain carries TRBV6-5 and TRBJ2-6; 7 bases fit TRBD1. This CDR3 has 15 residues. CDR1 is MNHEY, CDR2 SVGAGI, per germline. The J segment lost 2 bases and the V segment lost 5 bases, leaving 3 bases of the junction unmatched. The CDR3 sequence: CASSNRGAGANVLTF. CDR3 bases: TGTGCCAGCAGTAACAGGGGAGCTGGGGCCAACGTCCTGACTTTC.

This clone was seen only once. The rearrangement links TRBV7-8 to TRBJ2-1, with 10 bases lining up with TRBD1. Trimming cost V 5 bases and J 4 bases; bases outside gene matches: 8. There are 16 residues in the CDR3. Germline V lookup: CDR1 SGHVS, CDR2 FQNEAQ. CDR3 amino acids: CASSISPGQGYNEQFF. CDR3 sequence (DNA): TGTGCCAGCAGCATAAGCCCGGGACAGGGGTACAATGAGCAGTTCTTC.

The rearrangement links TRBV7-9 to TRBJ1-6; 7 bases fit TRBD1. Germline V gene lookup returns CDR1 SEHNR and CDR2 FQNEAQ (reference sequence). Losses at the gene ends were 1 base for V and 9 bases for J; bases not matched to a gene: 6. The CDR3 has 15 residues. The CDR3 coding sequence is TGTGCCAGCAGCTTAGGGGGCGGACAGGTTTCACCCCTCCACTTT. Its translation: CASSLGGGQVSPLHF.

This chain connects TRBV6-4 to TRBJ2-2; 9 bases line up with TRBD2. Trimming removed 3 bases from V and 0 bases from J; junction bases left unmatched: 5. CDR3 length: 17 amino acids. CDR1 is MRHNA, CDR2 SNTAGT, per germline. The CDR3 nucleotides read TGTGCCAGCAGTGAGAGCGGCGGGGGGGCGAACACCGGGGAGCTGTTTTTT. The encoded protein is CASSESGGGANTGELFF.

The genes are TRBV27 and TRBJ2-7, with a possible D match to TRBD1 (5 bases). CDR1 and CDR2 (germline): MNHEY, SMNVEV (reference sequence). V dropped 5 bases and J dropped 3 bases, with 14 bases sitting between them. This CDR3 has 14 residues. CDR3 DNA sequence: TGTGCCAGCAGTCCTCAGGGTTTCGGCTACGAGCAGTACTTC. Protein product: CASSPQGFGYEQYF.

For this clone: Other nucleotide sequences from this sample produce the same CDR3. The chain recombines TRBV5-1 with TRBJ1-2; 9 nucleotides line up with TRBD1. The CDR3 totals 14 residues. V lost 3 bases to trimming and J lost 2 bases; unmatched junction nucleotides: 2. CDR1 SGHRS and CDR2 YFSETQ come from the germline V gene. The CDR3 loop reads CASSSGQGNYGYTF. CDR3 sequence (DNA): TGCGCCAGCAGCTCCGGACAGGGGAACTATGGCTACACCTTC.

The genes are TRBV4-1 and TRBJ1-4, with 7 bases identical to TRBD1. CDR1 is MGHRA and CDR2 is YSYEKL in the germline V gene. This CDR3 region has 15 residues. Trimming took 4 bases from V and 2 from J; bases not matched to a gene: 4. The CDR3 protein is CASSLLQGTNEKLFF. CDR3 sequence (DNA): TGCGCCAGCAGCCTCTTACAGGGGACTAATGAAAAACTGTTTTTT.

V is TRBV9 and J is TRBJ2-2; D ambiguous. The ends were cut back, 4 bases at V and 0 bases at J, with 7 bases in the middle. The CDR3 totals 14 residues. Germline lookup yields CDR1 SGDLS and CDR2 YYNGEE. Here the CDR3 reads CASSPRANTGELFF. DNA of the CDR3: TGTGCCAGCAGCCCCCGAGCGAACACCGGGGAGCTGTTTTTT.

The CDR3 coding sequence is TGTGCCAGCAGCTTAGGGCCTAATCAGCCCCAGCATTTT. Amino acid sequence: CASSLGPNQPQHF. The rearrangement uses TRBV7-8 and TRBJ1-5; D ambiguous. The CDR3 runs 13 residues. V dropped 1 base and J dropped 4 bases, with 5 bases sitting between them. CDR1 and CDR2 from the germline V gene are SGHVS and FQNEAQ.

The chain has TRBV29-1 and TRBJ1-1; D possibly corresponds to TRBD1 (5 bases). The V end lost 5 bases, the J end lost 1 base, and 11 bases lay between the germline ends. This CDR3 is built from 13 residues. CDR1 is SQVTM and CDR2 is ANQGSEA in the germline V gene. The CDR3 protein is CSVLGGWNTEAFF. As DNA, the CDR3 is TGCAGCGTTTTGGGGGGTTGGAACACTGAAGCTTTCTTT.

This clone was detected once. Its ends do not fully match the called genes, so a read error is possible. The chain couples TRBV6-1 to TRBJ2-1; 14 bases are shared with TRBD2. Germline loops: CDR1 MNHNS, CDR2 SASEGT. This CDR3 spans 17 amino acids. The CDR3 DNA reads as TGTGCCGGCAGTGAAGTCCCGGGACTAGCGGGAGCGAATGAGCAGTTCTTC. Amino acid sequence: CAGSEVPGLAGANEQFF.

Only a few counts were recorded for this clone. CDR3 nucleotide sequence: TGTGCCAGCAGCCCCACCCCCTCACTAGCGCCGAGCACAGATACGCAGTATTTT. It specifies CASSPTPSLAPSTDTQYF. V and J are TRBV7-9 and TRBJ2-3; TRBD2 matches 7 bases. CDR1 is SEHNR and CDR2 is FQNEAQ in the germline V gene (reference sequence). CDR3 size: 18 residues. Trimming at V came to 5 bases and at J to 0 bases, leaving 14 bases not matched to a gene.

The chain uses TRBV19 and TRBJ2-3, with 11 bases lining up with TRBD1. J was trimmed by 3 bases and V by 5 bases; bases with no gene match: 4. From germline, CDR1 is LNHDA and CDR2 SQIVND (reference sequence). This CDR3 region has 15 residues. CDR3 DNA sequence: TGTGCCAGTAGTTCGGGACAGGGGGAAACAGATACGCAGTATTTT. It yields the protein CASSSGQGETDTQYF. The entire variable domain, with the rest obtained from reference TRBV19 and TRBJ2-3, is as follows: DGGITQSPKYLFRKEGQNVTLSCEQNLNHDAMYWYRQDPGQGLRLIYYSQIVNDFQKGDIAEGYSVSREKKESFPLTVTSAQKNPTAFYLCASSSGQGETDTQYFGPGTRLTVL.

CDR3 DNA: TGTGCCAGCAGCCGACAGGGGGGTGATACCGGGGAGCTGTTTTTT. This translates into CASSRQGGDTGELFF. This chain links TRBV7-3 with TRBJ2-2; 9 nucleotides match TRBD1. The CDR3 spans 15 residues. Germline assignment: CDR1 SGHTA and CDR2 FQGTGA. V trimming: 5 bases; J trimming: 5 bases; junction bases outside the gene matches: 6.

For this clone: Other DNA sequences within the sample encode an identical CDR3. This rearrangement joins TRBV7-9 to TRBJ1-3; D gene unclear. Germline CDR1 and CDR2: SEHNR and FQNEAQ (reference sequence). The ends were cut back, 1 base at V and 0 bases at J, with 7 bases in the middle. The CDR3 runs to 15 residues. The CDR3, as DNA: TGTGCCAGCAGCTTAGGTGGGAGCTCTGGAAACACCATATATTTT. Protein sequence: CASSLGGSSGNTIYF.

The gene calls are TRBV5-1 and TRBJ2-4, with D perhaps matching TRBD2 (6 bases). Germline loops: CDR1 SGHRS, CDR2 YFSETQ. V dropped 4 bases and J dropped 9 bases, with 14 bases sitting between them. This CDR3 has 13 residues. The CDR3 reads CASSLGQGGIQYF. CDR3 nucleotide sequence: TGCGCCAGCAGCCTTGGGCAGGGAGGCATTCAGTACTTC.

The CDR3 sequence: CASSELDSPYEQYF. In DNA form, the CDR3 reads TGTGCCAGCAGTGAATTGGACAGCCCCTACGAGCAGTACTTC. The rearrangement joins TRBV2 to TRBJ2-7, with D perhaps TRBD1 (6 bases). This CDR3 contains 14 residues. V was trimmed by 2 bases and J by 2 bases, leaving 10 bases between them. The germline V gene has CDR1 SNHLY and CDR2 FYNNEI.

The rearrangement links TRBV9 to TRBJ2-1; D not resolved. From germline, CDR1 is SGDLS and CDR2 YYNGEE. The CDR3 sequence is 12 residues long. With 3 bases removed from V and 8 bases from J, the gap between germline ends came to 9 bases. The CDR3 sequence: CASSATVDEQFF. CDR3 DNA sequence: TGTGCCAGCAGCGCCACAGTGGATGAGCAGTTCTTC.

The chain joins TRBV19 to TRBJ1-1; weak D call: TRBD1 (6 bases). CDR3 size: 15 residues. The germline V gene has CDR1 LNHDA and CDR2 SQIVND (reference sequence). Trimming left V 3 bases short and J 1 base short, with 12 bases between. The CDR3 sequence: CASSMTGLSNTEAFF. DNA for the CDR3: TGTGCCAGTAGTATGACAGGCCTTTCGAACACTGAAGCTTTCTTT.

This chain connects TRBV2 to TRBJ1-5; D is perhaps TRBD1 (6 bases). V lost 4 bases and J lost 1, with 11 bases in between. The CDR3 length is 15 residues. Per germline, CDR1 SNHLY and CDR2 FYNNEI. CDR3 in DNA: TGTGCCAGCAGTGTTGGAGGACAGAGCAATCAGCCCCAGCATTTT. Translation: CASSVGGQSNQPQHF.

The V gene is TRBV6-4, the J gene TRBJ2-1; the D is unclear. The V and J ends lost 8 bases and 6 bases respectively, with 8 bases between them. Per the germline V gene, CDR1 is MRHNA and CDR2 is SNTAGT. The CDR3 runs 11 residues. CDR3: CASRVGNEQFF. CDR3 coding DNA: TGTGCCAGCCGGGTGGGCAATGAGCAGTTCTTC.

The chain uses TRBV19 and TRBJ1-3; the D gene is possibly TRBD1 (6 bases). V was pared by 6 bases and J by 2 bases, with 20 bases between. Germline V CDR1 and CDR2: LNHDA, SQIVND (reference sequence). The CDR3 spans 17 residues. CDR3 amino acids: CASRKNQNRATGNTIYF. For the CDR3, the DNA is TGTGCCAGTAGAAAAAACCAAAACAGGGCTACTGGAAACACCATATATTTT.